Presented here are 32 T cell receptor beta chains from one specimen sequenced in a study of breast tumors, draining lymph nodes, adjacent tissues. A single record per CDR3 protein comes from TCRdb applying MiXCR to the multiplex PCR reads. The sample yields some 15,000 distinct CDR3 sequences, around half seen once. The sequenced sample consisted of tumor-adjacent breast tissue. Source of these receptors: a female donor with breast cancer. Some clones in this sample may be carry-over from other donors' samples.

The genes are TRBV20-1 and TRBJ1-2; 7 bases fit TRBD1. The germline gives CDR1 DFQATT, CDR2 SNEGSKA (reference sequence). J was trimmed by 4 bases and V by 6 bases; bases with no gene match: 17. The CDR3 loop spans 16 amino acids. The CDR3 coding sequence is TGCAGTGCCAAAAGCGGGACAGCTCCTCTAGGCTATGGCTACACCTTC. Residues: CSAKSGTAPLGYGYTF.

Worth noting for this clonotype: Sequence at one end of the junction differs from germline and may be a read error. The chain uses TRBV9 and TRBJ2-2; 10 bases fit TRBD1. The germline V gene has CDR1 SGDLS and CDR2 YYNGEE. CDR3 length equals 16 residues. The CDR3 is CASSPQTGGYGGELSF. The CDR3 nucleotides are TGTGCCAGCAGCCCCCAGACAGGGGGCTACGGCGGGGAGCTGTCTTTT.

This clonotype was recorded many times. V gene TRBV3-2 combines with J gene TRBJ2-5; the listed D gene, TRBD2, was not tested against the DNA. TRBV3-2 is given as a pseudogene. The CDR3 length is 15 residues. In DNA form, the CDR3 reads TGTGCCAGCAGCCCTGGACTAGCGGGAGTAGAGACCCAGTACTTC. This encodes CASSPGLAGVETQYF.

The gene calls are TRBV7-9 and TRBJ2-6; no clear D. The CDR3 is 15 amino acids. Germline V lookup: CDR1 SEHNR, CDR2 FQNEAQ (reference sequence). The V and J ends lost 0 bases and 1 base respectively, with 4 bases between them. CDR3 nucleotide sequence: TGTGCCAGCAGCTTAGCAGGGTCTGGGGCCAACGTCCTGACTTTC. Encoded protein: CASSLAGSGANVLTF.

V and J are TRBV25-1 and TRBJ1-2; a possible D gene is TRBD1 (5 bases). The CDR3 totals 13 residues. CDR1 and CDR2 (germline): MGHDK, SYGVNS. V lost 9 bases, J lost 5 bases, and 16 bases lay in between. The CDR3: CASSRSGGYGYTF. CDR3 coding DNA: TGTGCCAGTTCGCGCAGTGGGGGGTATGGCTACACCTTC.

This sequence joins TRBV19 and TRBJ2-7; tentatively, D is TRBD2 (7 bases). Trimming pared 5 bases from V and 5 bases from J, leaving 19 bases between. The CDR3 runs to 15 residues. Per the germline V gene, CDR1 is LNHDA and CDR2 is SQIVND (reference sequence). The CDR3: CASSSGAGVVNEQYF. The CDR3 DNA sequence: TGTGCCAGTAGTTCAGGGGCGGGAGTCGTCAACGAGCAGTACTTC.

The V and J genes are TRBV7-9 and TRBJ1-3; unclear D gene. The CDR3 runs 14 residues. V dropped 2 bases and J dropped 10 bases, with 15 bases sitting between them. Germline V lookup: CDR1 SEHNR, CDR2 FQNEAQ (reference sequence). The chain's CDR3 is CASSLTNSQETIYF. CDR3 DNA sequence: TGTGCCAGCAGCTTAACAAACAGCCAAGAGACCATATATTTT.

As for this clonotype: Because it lacks the conserved phenylalanine or tryptophan at the end, this CDR3 is likely a read error. No DNA is shown, since the ends of the CDR3 on it are uncertain; the CDR3 is the one TCRdb lists. The chain uses TRBV5-1 and TRBJ1-3. The CDR3 is made up of 13 amino acids, end residues included. Germline V gives CDR1 SGHRS, CDR2 YFSETQ. CDR3 region: CASSTSSGNTIHL.

J is TRBJ2-7 and V is TRBV20-1, with 8 bases fitting TRBD2. Germline V gene lookup returns CDR1 DFQATT and CDR2 SNEGSKA (reference sequence). J was trimmed by 6 bases and V by 3 bases; bases with no gene match: 7. This CDR3 is built from 13 residues. CDR3 amino acids: CSASLAGACEQYF. In nucleotides, the CDR3 is TGCAGTGCTAGTCTAGCGGGTGCCTGCGAGCAGTACTTC.

The V and J genes are TRBV7-8 and TRBJ2-1; 7 nucleotides match TRBD2. This CDR3 has 16 residues. Trimming cost V 6 bases and J 7 bases; bases outside gene matches: 15. The V gene's germline CDR1 is SGHVS and CDR2 FQNEAQ. The CDR3 reads CASSFPPSGGLNEQFF. CDR3 nucleotide sequence: TGTGCCAGCAGTTTCCCACCCTCCGGGGGACTAAATGAGCAGTTCTTC.

For this clonotype: One end of the junction fails to match germline, which may point to a read error. The chain employs TRBV19 and TRBJ2-7; TRBD1 is a possible D gene (6 bases). The CDR3 sequence is 14 residues long. Germline V gives CDR1 LNHDA, CDR2 SQIVND (reference sequence). The CDR3, as DNA: TGTGCCAGTAGTACAGGACAGTACAACCTCCAGCAAGACTTC. Its translation: CASSTGQYNLQQDF.

In its sample, this clonotype was seen many times. CDR3 nucleotide sequence: TGTGCCAGCAGTGAAGAGGGGAGGGACCCCACCCGCGACTATGGCTACACCTTC. The encoded protein is CASSEEGRDPTRDYGYTF. The chain couples TRBV6-1 to TRBJ1-2; D perhaps matches TRBD1 (5 bases). This CDR3 comprises 18 residues. The ends were cut back, 1 base at V and 3 bases at J, with 21 bases in the middle. CDR1 and CDR2 from the germline V gene are MNHNS and SASEGT.

This clonotype is large. The V call is TRBV5-1, the J call TRBJ2-7; 10 bases line up with TRBD1. Germline V gene sequence: CDR1 SGHRS, CDR2 YFSETQ. The CDR3 has 15 residues. Germline trimming cut 0 bases from V and 3 bases from J; bases unmatched to any gene: 3. The CDR3 sequence: CASSLAGQGFYEQYF. As DNA, the CDR3 is TGCGCCAGCAGCTTGGCGGGACAGGGGTTCTACGAGCAGTACTTC. Full variable domain (missing parts from reference TRBV5-1 and TRBJ2-7): KAGVTQTPRYLIKTRGQQVTLSCSPISGHRSVSWYQQTPGQGLQFLFEYFSETQRNKGNFPGRFSGRQFSNSRSEMNVSTLELGDSALYLCASSLAGQGFYEQYFGPGTRLTVT.

The rearrangement uses TRBV2 and TRBJ2-2; D call uncertain. Trimming took 5 bases from V and 5 from J, leaving 6 bases between them. Germline loops: CDR1 SNHLY, CDR2 FYNNEI. The CDR3 is made up of 12 amino acids. The CDR3 region has the DNA TGTGCCAGCAGTACCCTTACCGGGGAGCTGTTTTTT. Protein sequence: CASSTLTGELFF. The whole variable domain, remainder taken from reference TRBV2 and TRBJ2-2, is EPEVTQTPSHQVTQMGQEVILRCVPISNHLYFYWYRQILGQKVEFLVSFYNNEISEKSEIFDDQFSVERPDGSNFTLKIRSTKLEDSAMYFCASSTLTGELFFGEGSRLTVL.

This clonotype was counted ten times or more. V is TRBV19 and J is TRBJ2-5; D is ambiguous. CDR1 is LNHDA, CDR2 SQIVND, per germline (reference sequence). This CDR3 contains 15 residues. V shed 10 bases and J shed 7 bases, with 25 bases lying between them. DNA of the CDR3: TGTGCCACCAGTGGCGAGTTATGGGGTCGAGGGACCCAGTACTTC. Its translation is CATSGELWGRGTQYF. The whole variable domain, filled in from reference TRBV19 and TRBJ2-5, reads DGGITQSPKYLFRKEGQNVTLSCEQNLNHDAMYWYRQDPGQGLRLIYYSQIVNDFQKGDIAEGYSVSREKKESFPLTVTSAQKNPTAFYLCATSGELWGRGTQYFGPGTRLLVL.

By share, this clonotype counts as medium-sized. The chain carries TRBV7-2 and TRBJ2-7; possible D gene TRBD1, 6 bases. The CDR3 totals 15 residues. Trimming left V 5 bases short and J 0 bases short, with 14 bases between. Germline V lookup: CDR1 SGHTA, CDR2 FQGNSA. Written as DNA, the CDR3 is TGTGCCAGCAGCCCCCGACAGGTCTACTCCTACGAGCAGTACTTC. Translating gives CASSPRQVYSYEQYF.

This clonotype has ten or more counts. The rearrangement uses TRBV12-3 or TRBV12-4 and TRBJ1-1, with D possibly matching TRBD1 (6 bases). V was cut by 10 bases and J by 0 bases, with 9 bases left in between. CDR3 size: 12 residues. The CDR3 DNA reads as TGTGCCACGCGGGGGCTGAACACTGAAGCTTTCTTT. It translates to CATRGLNTEAFF.

There are a few counts of this clonotype. The CDR3 here is CASSPAGQGKYEQYF. CDR3 sequence (DNA): TGTGCCAGCAGCCCGGCGGGACAGGGGAAATACGAGCAGTACTTC. The chain links TRBV7-2 to TRBJ2-7; 10 bases fit TRBD1. CDR1 is SGHTA and CDR2 is FQGNSA in the germline V gene. This CDR3 has 15 amino acids. V shed 5 bases and J 4 bases; nucleotides not matched to a gene: 8.

This clonotype came up many times. A much larger clone differs from this one at a single base, so this may be a read error. V usage is TRBV7-2 and J usage is TRBJ2-3; D might be TRBD1 or TRBD2, each matching 5 bases. CDR1 and CDR2 (germline): SGHTA, FQGNSA. CDR3 length equals 17 residues. CDR3 nucleotides: TGTGCCAGCAGCTTAGTAAGTCTAGCCTCAAGGGGAGATCCGCAGTATTTT. It translates to CASSLVSLASRGDPQYF.

The J gene is TRBJ1-5, the V gene TRBV5-8; D ambiguous. Germline CDR1 reads SGHTS; CDR2 reads YDEGEE. This CDR3 region has 13 residues. V lost 0 bases and J lost 10, with 11 bases in between. In nucleotides, the CDR3 is TGTGCCAGCAGCTTGGACCCATCCCGACCCCAGCATTTT. Residues: CASSLDPSRPQHF.

This clonotype was observed many times. This chain connects TRBV2 to TRBJ2-3; 8 nucleotides line up with TRBD2. Trimming removed 3 bases from V and 3 bases from J; junction bases left unmatched: 5. Looked up from germline, CDR1 is SNHLY and CDR2 is FYNNEI. The CDR3 has 15 residues. CDR3 in DNA: TGTGCCAGCAGTGAGAACGGGAGGGATACAGATACGCAGTATTTT. Residues: CASSENGRDTDTQYF.

This clonotype was recorded only once. The chain is built from TRBV20-1 and TRBJ2-7; the match to TRBD1 covers 10 bases. CDR1 DFQATT and CDR2 SNEGSKA come from the germline V gene (reference sequence). This CDR3 is 15 amino acids long. J was trimmed by 3 bases and V by 6 bases; bases with no gene match: 11. CDR3: CSASSIRTGGYEQYF. In DNA, the CDR3 is TGCAGTGCCTCTAGTATTCGGACAGGGGGCTACGAGCAGTACTTC.

Judged by abundance, this clonotype is medium-sized (0.01 to 0.1%). This chain joins TRBV7-9 and TRBJ1-2; TRBD1 is a possible D gene (5 bases). Trimming removed 0 bases from V and 5 bases from J, with 19 bases in between. Germline V gene data show CDR1 as SEHNR and CDR2 as FQNEAQ (reference sequence). The length of the CDR3 is 17 residues. The CDR3 region has the DNA TGTGCCAGCAGCTTAGCGGAGGGTACGCAGGGAGGTTATGGCTACACCTTC. Its translation is CASSLAEGTQGGYGYTF.

The chain carries TRBV20-1 and TRBJ2-7, with 10 bases aligning to TRBD2. The CDR3 spans 12 residues. Germline CDR1 and CDR2: DFQATT and SNEGSKA (reference sequence). The J segment lost 4 bases and the V segment lost 4 bases, leaving 1 base of the junction unmatched. The DNA of the CDR3 is TGCAGTGCTACTAGCGGGAGTTACGAGCAGTACTTC. Its translation: CSATSGSYEQYF.

The chain employs TRBV15 and TRBJ2-1, with D perhaps TRBD1 (6 bases). V lost 2 bases, J lost 3 bases, and 14 bases lay in between. The CDR3 contains 16 residues. Germline CDR1 LNHNV, CDR2 YYDKDF (reference sequence). The CDR3 region has the DNA TGTGCCACCAGCAGATCCGGACAGAGGGGCTACAATGAGCAGTTCTTC. Protein sequence: CATSRSGQRGYNEQFF.

This clonotype was detected a few times. V gene TRBV6-2 or TRBV6-3 combines with J gene TRBJ1-1; 7 bases match TRBD1. CDR1 and CDR2 from the germline V gene are MNHEY and SVGEGT. The CDR3 contains 12 residues. V lost 7 bases and J lost 4; bases outside the gene matches: 3. CDR3 sequence (DNA): TGTGCCAGCAACAGGGGTCCCACTGAAGCTTTCTTT. This gives the protein CASNRGPTEAFF.

This chain links TRBV12-3 or TRBV12-4 with TRBJ2-2; 8 nucleotides match TRBD2. The CDR3 runs to 18 residues. V shed 6 bases, J shed 2 bases, and the junction held 14 bases outside the gene matches. CDR3 loop: CASSDTRGAGGNTGELFF. CDR3 sequence (DNA): TGTGCCAGCAGCGACACTAGGGGGGCGGGAGGCAACACCGGGGAGCTGTTTTTT.

The chain carries TRBV20-1 and TRBJ1-5; D gene ambiguous. Trimming stripped 4 bases from V and 4 bases from J, with 8 bases between. Germline-derived CDR1 and CDR2 are DFQATT and SNEGSKA (reference sequence). The length of the CDR3 is 12 residues. The CDR3 DNA reads as TGCAGTGCTACCCTGGGGAATCAGCCCCAGCATTTT. Translated: CSATLGNQPQHF.

This clonotype occurred many times. The chain employs TRBV27 and TRBJ1-6, with unresolved D. Germline lookup yields CDR1 MNHEY and CDR2 SMNVEV (reference sequence). The CDR3 spans 17 residues. V lost 2 bases and J 0 bases, leaving 11 bases between the germline ends. Here the CDR3 reads CASSLDLLSSYNSPLHF. DNA of the CDR3: TGTGCCAGCAGTTTAGATCTCCTCAGCTCCTATAATTCACCCCTCCACTTT.

V is TRBV6-2 or TRBV6-3 and J is TRBJ1-1; the D gene is possibly TRBD1 (5 bases). Germline V gives CDR1 MNHEY, CDR2 SVGEGT. CDR3 length: 14 residues. V was pared by 2 bases and J by 1 base, with 8 bases between. This chain's CDR3 is CASSYPTGNTEAFF. The CDR3, as DNA: TGTGCCAGCAGTTACCCCACAGGGAACACTGAAGCTTTCTTT.

A word on this clonotype: The junction departs from germline at one end; a sequencing error may be responsible. The V call is TRBV7-3, the J call TRBJ2-1; 7 bases line up with TRBD2. Germline assignment: CDR1 SGHTA and CDR2 FQGTGA. The CDR3 is 14 residues long. CDR3 nucleotides: TGTGCCAGCAGCTTAGCGGGAGCAATTGATGAACAGTCCTTC. It translates to CASSLAGAIDEQSF.

The chain employs TRBV29-1 and TRBJ2-1; 12 bases agree with TRBD2. The CDR3 runs 17 residues. Germline V gene sequence: CDR1 SQVTM, CDR2 ANQGSEA. Trimming cost V 5 bases and J 1 base; bases outside gene matches: 9. This CDR3 reads CSVNPLLAGGSYNEQFF. Here the CDR3 DNA reads TGCAGCGTTAACCCTCTACTAGCGGGAGGTTCCTACAATGAGCAGTTCTTC.